This is a list of T cell receptor beta chains from one sample in a study of somatic mutations in cytotoxic T cells in rheumatoid arthritis. The method was immunoSEQ multiplex PCR; TCRdb's version includes in-frame clones alone and lacks a portion of them. This sample has under 20,000 clones, with more than 70% found just once. Sequencing was carried out using CD8+ T cells sorted from blood. All receptors derive from an adult with rheumatoid arthritis. The CDR3 runs from the conserved cysteine through the conserved F or W. A D gene is named only where the DNA matches it firmly. Clone size, where shown, is once, few, many, or a class for clones that have expanded.

cdr3_nt	cdr3_aa	clone_size	d_call	j_call	v_call
TGTGCCATCAGTGAACAGGGGGCAGTCTATGACCAAGAGACCCAGTACTTC	CAISEQGAVYDQETQYF	NA	TRBD1	TRBJ2-5	TRBV10-3
TGTGCCAGCAGCTTATTAGCGGGGGGGCGGTACGAGCAGTACTTC	CASSLLAGGRYEQYF	once	TRBD2	TRBJ2-7	TRBV7-2
TGTGCCAGCAGCTCGTCGGGGGGGTCAAACATTCAGTACTTC	CASSSSGGSNIQYF	NA	TRBD2	TRBJ2-4	TRBV7-9
TGTGCCTGGAGTGGGGTCCAGGGGGATAACTATGGCTACACCTTC	CAWSGVQGDNYGYTF	NA	TRBD1	TRBJ1-2	TRBV30
TGTGCCAGCAGTTTAGGGGATAATCAGCCCCAGCATTTT	CASSLGDNQPQHF	NA	NA	TRBJ1-5	TRBV27
TGCGCCAGCAGCCAGGGACAGGGGAACACCGGGGAGCTGTTTTTT	CASSQGQGNTGELFF	NA	TRBD1	TRBJ2-2	TRBV4-1
TGTGCCAGCAGTTTACTAGCGGGTGCCCGGGGGGACAATGAGCAGTTCTTC	CASSLLAGARGDNEQFF	NA	TRBD2	TRBJ2-1	TRBV7-6
TGCGCCAGCAGCCAAGCCTCGCGGGAGGAGCAGTTCTTC	CASSQASREEQFF	NA	TRBD2	TRBJ2-1	TRBV4-1
TGTGCCAGCAGATCCTACCAGGGACAGGTTCGCTATGGCTACACCTTC	CASRSYQGQVRYGYTF	NA	TRBD1	TRBJ1-2	TRBV28
TGTGCCAGCAGCGTAGGGGGGAGCACTGAAGCTTTCTTT	CASSVGGSTEAFF	NA	NA	TRBJ1-1	TRBV9
TGTGCCACCAGCAGGGGACATGGCCTAAAAAACATTCAGTACTTC	CATSRGHGLKNIQYF	NA	NA	TRBJ2-4	TRBV15
TGTGCCAGTAGTGGCGGGTTCGAGCAGTACTTC	CASSGGFEQYF	NA	NA	TRBJ2-7	TRBV19
TGTGCCAGCAGTGAGCTACAAACAGGGGGCCACTATGGCTACACCTTC	CASSELQTGGHYGYTF	NA	TRBD1	TRBJ1-2	TRBV2
TGTGCCAGTAGTATTGGGGCAGCAAAAAATGAAAAACTGTTTTTT	CASSIGAAKNEKLFF	once	NA	TRBJ1-4	TRBV19
TGTGCCAGCCCGGCAGGGAGGAGGCCCTATGGCTACACCTTC	CASPAGRRPYGYTF	NA	NA	TRBJ1-2	TRBV2
TGTGCCAGCTCACCTACAGACAGCCCCTATGGCTACACCTTC	CASSPTDSPYGYTF	NA	NA	TRBJ1-2	TRBV18
TGCAGCGTTGTGTCGGACTACGAGCAGTACTTC	CSVVSDYEQYF	NA	NA	TRBJ2-7	TRBV29-1
TGTGCCAGCAGTCCTAAGACTAGCGACTACGAGCAGTACTTC	CASSPKTSDYEQYF	NA	TRBD2	TRBJ2-7	TRBV27
TGTGCCAGCAGCGTATCCGGGACAGGGGGCGAAAACACCATATATTTT	CASSVSGTGGENTIYF	NA	TRBD1	TRBJ1-3	TRBV9
TGTGCCAGCAGCTTGGCCTATGCGGGGAGGGGGAACGGGGAGCTGTTTTTT	CASSLAYAGRGNGELFF	NA	NA	TRBJ2-2	TRBV5-5
TGCGCCAGCAGCGGAAAAACAGGGGGACTCGATGAAGCTTTCTTT	CASSGKTGGLDEAFF	NA	TRBD1	TRBJ1-1	TRBV5-1
TGCAGCGTATTCCCGACAAATAATGAAAAACTGTTTTTT	CSVFPTNNEKLFF	NA	NA	TRBJ1-4	TRBV29-1
TGTGCCAGCAGCGTAGCTACGGGGATTCCCGGGGACACTGAAGCTTTCTTT	CASSVATGIPGDTEAFF	NA	NA	TRBJ1-1	TRBV9
TGTGCCTGGAGTGTACCTTCCCGGGACAGGCTATATGGCTACACCTTC	CAWSVPSRDRLYGYTF	NA	TRBD1	TRBJ1-2	TRBV30
TGTGCCAGCAGCGTAGAATCCGGGACCGGGGAGCTGTTTTTT	CASSVESGTGELFF	NA	NA	TRBJ2-2	TRBV9
TGCGCCAGCAGCTTGGAAGGCAGGGGGCTTGGCAATCAGCCCCAGCATTTT	CASSLEGRGLGNQPQHF	NA	TRBD1	TRBJ1-5	TRBV5-1
TGTGCCAGCAGTTTGGTGCTGAACACTGAAGCTTTCTTT	CASSLVLNTEAFF	NA	NA	TRBJ1-1	TRBV28
TGTGCCAGCAGCTTAGTATGGGACACTGAAGCTTTCTTT	CASSLVWDTEAFF	NA	NA	TRBJ1-1	TRBV7-9
TGTGCCAGCAGCTTTCGACAGGACCCCGAGACCCAGTACTTC	CASSFRQDPETQYF	few	NA	TRBJ2-5	TRBV9
TGTGCCAGCAGCGCCCCGATTTCCCCGGAGCAGTTCTTC	CASSAPISPEQFF	NA	NA	TRBJ2-1	TRBV9
TGTGCCGGCGGGACAAGAACTAATGAAAAACTGTTTTTT	CAGGTRTNEKLFF	few	NA	TRBJ1-4	TRBV28
TGTGCCAGTAAGGATGCGGGGGCCTACTACAATGAGCAGTTCTTC	CASKDAGAYYNEQFF	NA	NA	TRBJ2-1	TRBV18
TGTGCCAGCAGTTTAGAGGGACAGTACACTGAAGCTTTCTTT	CASSLEGQYTEAFF	few	TRBD1	TRBJ1-1	TRBV28
TGTGCCAGTAGGGAAGCGGGGCTAGGGGATGAGCAGTTCTTC	CASREAGLGDEQFF	NA	TRBD2	TRBJ2-1	TRBV19
TGTGCCAGCAGCCTTCGGGGGGTTCACACTGAAGCTTTCTTT	CASSLRGVHTEAFF	few	NA	TRBJ1-1	TRBV14